A selection of T cell receptor gamma chains follows, all from one sample in a study of Vδ1+ human thymocytes. TCRdb processed the multiplex PCR reads again with the CATT caller. The sample lists about 23,000 gamma-chain clones, approximately 15% occurring once. Specimen: Vdelta1+ gamma-delta thymocytes from the thymus. These receptors were obtained from a child younger than two who had congenital heart surgery. Each CDR3 is given with its conserved first and last residue. Clone sizes are given selectively: once, few, many, or a class where the clone is expanded.

length	V	J	size	DNA	CDR3
13	TRGV5	TRGJ1/TRGJ2	medium-sized	TGTGCCACCTGGGACAGGCCGTGGTATAAGAAACTCTTT	CATWDRPWYKKLF
13	TRGV2	TRGJ1/TRGJ2	few	TGTGCCACCTGGGACGGGCTCGGTTATAAGAAACTCTTT	CATWDGLGYKKLF
15	TRGV4	TRGJ1/TRGJ2	NA	TGTGCCACCTGGAATGCCCTGCAACTCTATTATAAGAAACTCTTT	CATWNALQLYYKKLF
14	TRGV3	TRGJ1/TRGJ2	few	TGTGCCACCTGGGACGGTTCGAATTATTATAAGAAACTCTTT	CATWDGSNYYKKLF
12	TRGV2	TRGJ1/TRGJ2	few	TGTGCCACCTGGGACGGAGGATATAAGAAACTCTTT	CATWDGGYKKLF
12	TRGV8	TRGJ1/TRGJ2	few	TGTGCCACCTGGGAAACCACGCCCCAGAAACTCTTT	CATWETTPQKLF
14	TRGV4	TRGJ1/TRGJ2	few	TGTGCCACCTGGGATGGACCCGATTATTATAAGAAACTCTTT	CATWDGPDYYKKLF
13	TRGV2	TRGJ1/TRGJ2	NA	TGTGCCACCTGGGACAGTGATTATGGTAAGAAACTCTTT	CATWDSDYGKKLF
15	TRGV5	TRGJ1/TRGJ2	few	TGTGCCACCTGGGACAGGCGTAGGGATTATTATAAGAAACTCTTT	CATWDRRRDYYKKLF
12	TRGV3	TRGJ1/TRGJ2	few	TGTGCCACCTGGGACAGGCTAGGGGAGAAACTCTTT	CATWDRLGEKLF
12	TRGV5	TRGJ1/TRGJ2	NA	TGTGCCACCTGGGACGGAACCTATAAGAAACTCTTT	CATWDGTYKKLF
14	TRGV4	TRGJP2	few	TGTGCCACCTGGAATGATAGTAGTGATTGGATCAAGACGTTT	CATWNDSSDWIKTF
16	TRGV9	TRGJ1/TRGJ2	few	TGTGCCTTGTGGGAGGTGCGAGGGGCCTTTTATTATAAGAAACTCTTT	CALWEVRGAFYYKKLF
18	TRGV4	TRGJ1/TRGJ2	few	TGTGCCACCTGGTACCCCCTCGGGCGACATAGACATTATTATAAGAAACTCTTT	CATWYPLGRHRHYYKKLF
15	TRGV3	TRGJ1/TRGJ2	few	TGTGCCACCTGGGACGGTTACCCGAATTATTATAAGAAACTCTTT	CATWDGYPNYYKKLF
12	TRGV8	TRGJ1/TRGJ2	NA	TGTGCCACCTGGGAAACTTCCGGGGAGAAACTCTTT	CATWETSGEKLF
14	TRGV4	TRGJ1/TRGJ2	NA	TGTGCCACCTGGAATGGGACGTCGGGATATAAGAAACTCTTT	CATWNGTSGYKKLF
13	TRGV4	TRGJ1/TRGJ2	NA	TGTGCCACCTGGGATTGGGGTTATTATAAGAAACTCTTT	CATWDWGYYKKLF
14	TRGV3	TRGJ1/TRGJ2	NA	TGTGCCACCTGGGACAGGAGCTTTTATTATAAGAAACTCTTT	CATWDRSFYYKKLF
15	TRGV4	TRGJ1/TRGJ2	NA	TGTGCCACCTGGAATCCCAACCGGAATTATTATAAGAAACTCTTT	CATWNPNRNYYKKLF
15	TRGV4	TRGJ1/TRGJ2	few	TGTGCCACCTGGAATGGTCCCCCCCTCTATTATAAGAAACTCTTT	CATWNGPPLYYKKLF
15	TRGV8	TRGJ1/TRGJ2	few	TGTGCCACCTGGGGGCCACCCATTTTGGATTATAAGAAACTCTTT	CATWGPPILDYKKLF
14	TRGV9	TRGJ1/TRGJ2	few	TGTGCCTTGTGGGAGGTCATATGCCCCCTTAAGAAACTCTTT	CALWEVICPLKKLF
16	TRGV9	TRGJ1/TRGJ2	NA	TGTGCCTTGTGGGAGGTGCACCCCTTATTAGGGTATAAGAAACTCTTT	CALWEVHPLLGYKKLF
13	TRGV3	TRGJ1/TRGJ2	NA	TGTGCCACCTGGGACGGGTGGGCTTATAAGAAACTCTTT	CATWDGWAYKKLF
12	TRGV9	TRGJ1/TRGJ2	medium-sized	TGTGCCTTGTGGGGGAATTATTATAAGAAACTCTTT	CALWGNYYKKLF
14	TRGV4	TRGJ1/TRGJ2	NA	TGTGCCACCTGGGATGCCACATCTTATTATAAGAAACTCTTT	CATWDATSYYKKLF
14	TRGV8	TRGJ1/TRGJ2	NA	TGTGCCACCTGGGATGGCGATCGAGGTTATAAGAAACTCTTT	CATWDGDRGYKKLF
14	TRGV4	TRGJ1/TRGJ2	NA	TGTGCCACCTGGGATGGGCTGGGTTATTATAAGAAACTCTTT	CATWDGLGYYKKLF
15	TRGV5	TRGJ1/TRGJ2	few	TGTGCCACCTACCCAAGAGGCCGCTCTTATTATAAGAAACTCTTT	CATYPRGRSYYKKLF
12	TRGV3	TRGJP2	few	TGTGCCACCTGGGAAGGTGATTGGATCAAGACGTTT	CATWEGDWIKTF
14	TRGV4	TRGJ1/TRGJ2	once	TGTGCCACCTGGAATGACCGCCTTTATTATAAGAAACTCTTT	CATWNDRLYYKKLF
17	TRGV3	TRGJ1/TRGJ2	NA	TGTGCCACCTGGGACAGGCCTTATAAAACCATTTATTATAAGAAACTCTTT	CATWDRPYKTIYYKKLF
15	TRGV5	TRGJP2	NA	TGTGCCACCTGGGACAGCTCCGGTAGTGATTGGATCAAGACGTTT	CATWDSSGSDWIKTF
14	TRGV9	TRGJ1/TRGJ2	NA	TGTGCCTTGTGGGAGGTGAGGTGGTATTATAAGAAACTCTTT	CALWEVRWYYKKLF
14	TRGV4	TRGJ1/TRGJ2	NA	TGTGCCACCTGGGATGGGCTCCCTTATTATAAGAAACTCTTT	CATWDGLPYYKKLF
12	TRGV9	TRGJ1/TRGJ2	NA	TGTGCCTTGTGGGAAATTTATTATAAGAAACTCTTT	CALWEIYYKKLF
16	TRGV9	TRGJ1/TRGJ2	NA	TGTGCCTTGTGGGAGGTGTCTCGTCGGGGGCATTATAAGAAACTCTTT	CALWEVSRRGHYKKLF
11	TRGV4	TRGJ1/TRGJ2	NA	TGTGCCACCGAGGGGAATTATAAGAAACTCTTT	CATEGNYKKLF
12	TRGV4	TRGJP2	medium-sized	TGTGCCACCTGGGACGGGGATTGGATCAAGACGTTT	CATWDGDWIKTF
15	TRGV2	TRGJ1/TRGJ2	few	TGTGCCACCTGGGACGGGCCTGTAATGCGATATAAGAAACTCTTT	CATWDGPVMRYKKLF
13	TRGV9	TRGJ1/TRGJ2	medium-sized	TGTGCCTTGTGGGAGGTGCAGGGGTATAAGAAACTCTTT	CALWEVQGYKKLF
14	TRGV3	TRGJ1/TRGJ2	few	TGTGCCACCTGGGATCCCGGCTCCTGTCACAAGAAACTCTTT	CATWDPGSCHKKLF
14	TRGV5	TRGJ1/TRGJ2	few	TGTGCCACCTGGGATGTGGGGCACCATTATAAGAAACTCTTT	CATWDVGHHYKKLF
13	TRGV2	TRGJ1/TRGJ2	few	TGTGCCACCTGGGACGGAAAGGGGTATAAGAAACTCTTT	CATWDGKGYKKLF
13	TRGV4	TRGJ1/TRGJ2	NA	TGTGCCACCTGGAAATCCGACGGTTATAAGAAACTCTTT	CATWKSDGYKKLF
14	TRGV4	TRGJ1/TRGJ2	few	TGTGCCACCTGGAATGGGATCTATTATTATAAGAAACTCTTT	CATWNGIYYYKKLF
13	TRGV8	TRGJP2	NA	TGTGCCACCTGGGAGAAGGTGGAATGGATCAAGACGTTT	CATWEKVEWIKTF
12	TRGV5	TRGJP1	few	TGTGCCACCTGGGACAGGCATTGGTTCAAGATATTT	CATWDRHWFKIF